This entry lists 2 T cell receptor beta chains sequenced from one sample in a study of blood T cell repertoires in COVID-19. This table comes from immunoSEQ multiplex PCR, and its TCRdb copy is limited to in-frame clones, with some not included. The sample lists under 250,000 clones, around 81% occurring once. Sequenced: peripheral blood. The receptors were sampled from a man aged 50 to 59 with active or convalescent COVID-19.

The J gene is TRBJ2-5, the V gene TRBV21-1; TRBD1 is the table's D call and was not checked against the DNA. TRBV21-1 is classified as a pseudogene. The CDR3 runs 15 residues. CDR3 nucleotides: TGTGCCAGCAGCAAAACGACAGGGTACCAAGAGACCCAGTACTTC. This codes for CASSKTTGYQETQYF.

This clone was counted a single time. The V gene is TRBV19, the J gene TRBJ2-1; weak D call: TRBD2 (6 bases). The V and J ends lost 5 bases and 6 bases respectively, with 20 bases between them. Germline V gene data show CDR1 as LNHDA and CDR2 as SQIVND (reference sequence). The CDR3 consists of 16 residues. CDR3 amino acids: CASSANGAGSFNEQFF. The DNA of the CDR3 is TGTGCCAGTAGTGCCAATGGAGCGGGTTCTTTCAATGAGCAGTTCTTC. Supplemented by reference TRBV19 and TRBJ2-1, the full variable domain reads DGGITQSPKYLFRKEGQNVTLSCEQNLNHDAMYWYRQDPGQGLRLIYYSQIVNDFQKGDIAEGYSVSREKKESFPLTVTSAQKNPTAFYLCASSANGAGSFNEQFFGPGTRLTVL.